This record covers a single TCR beta chain. The antigen it binds to is not known. Per-base qualities were not stored, and no clone one base away is much larger. Via the germline V gene, CDR1 is SGDLS and CDR2 YYNGEE. The CDR3 numbers 15 residues from cysteine through phenylalanine. The DNA shown is the 45-base CDR3, in frame from base 1. Deletion took 4 bases off V and 4 bases off J, with a span of 15 bases between the germline ends. Library preparation used the immunoSEQ multiplex PCR assay. As for how the authors treated the data: A statistical classification framework was built for diagnosing cytomegalovirus status from the catalog of TCR beta chain sequences. Sourced from immuneACCESS, this table was stored by TCRdb with only in-frame sequences that have V and J called. A share of the clones is absent; for the studies checked, an unresolved V gene accounts for under half, and the remainder has no known explanation. That table gives V, J and clone size, and the DNA gave D and trimming. For this sample the table gives around 150,000 clones, of which about 80% were detected only once. The ten largest clones take up roughly 30% of the sample.

This record comes from a study of cytomegalovirus exposure and HLA in healthy donors (dated by TCRdb to 2017 to 2019). Describing the broader study: A later analysis indicated that the roughly 120 validation repertoires were generated on the platform also employed for the approximately 700 repertoires of the first cohort. In addition to the first cohort of 666 subjects, a separate validation cohort of under 150 different subjects was used. The study was designed to test whether signatures of past pathogen exposure could be identified by cataloging public T cell receptors. To predict cytomegalovirus infection status, the study combined high-throughput TCR immunosequencing, statistical association of individual TCRs with disease status, and machine learning.

Donors formed part of the validation cohort, which comprised over a hundred subjects and was distinct from the first cohort of several hundred subjects. The paper as a whole reports these results and caveats: Of the cluster scores, roughly 93% were above 0 in a later analysis, which found that TCRs clustered in the first cohort also tended to co-occur in the 120 or so validation repertoires. Cytomegalovirus status was reported to be diagnosed by the classifier with high specificity and sensitivity in both the original and validation cohorts. Across donors, most TCR sequences were observed very rarely, whereas some public TCRs were present in many individuals. It was suggested by the authors that the approach could potentially be generalized to other disease states and immunological phenotypes. A few of the identified cytomegalovirus-associated TCR beta chains were confirmed in vitro to be specific for cytomegalovirus antigens. All 120 or so repertoires were used to score co-occurrence in the validation cohort in a later analysis, because that analysis had no HLA typing for the cohort. A total of 150 or so TCR beta chains were listed by the study as associated with cytomegalovirus.

The sequencing sample was made of PBMCs. This chain joins TRBV9 to TRBJ1-3, and perhaps TRBD1 as D gene, on 5 matching bases. This clonotype was obtained from a young man in good health and CMV-seropositive. The DNA is TGTGCCAGCAGCTCCTCGGCAGGGTTCGGAAACACCATATATTTT. This gives the protein CASSSSAGFGNTIYF.